This entry lists 22 T cell receptor beta chains sequenced from one sample in a study of neurological immune-mediated disorders. One entry per CDR3 protein, called by TCRdb with MiXCR from the 5' RACE reads. The table has 45,000 to 50,000 distinct CDR3 sequences, over 20% seen once; the top ten hold more than 20%. Sequencing was performed on PBMCs. The receptors derive from a woman in her sixties or seventies in good health.

The chain is built from TRBV10-3 and TRBJ1-3, with a possible D match to TRBD1 (5 bases). Germline loops: CDR1 ENHRY, CDR2 SYGVKD. The CDR3 length is 16 residues. Trimming removed 0 bases at V and 0 bases at J, with 9 bases between. The chain's CDR3 is CAISESAGTSGNTIYF. CDR3 DNA: TGTGCCATCAGTGAGTCGGCAGGGACCTCTGGAAACACCATATATTTT.

The table lists this clonotype with many counts. This chain connects TRBV12-3 or TRBV12-4 to TRBJ2-7; 7 nucleotides align to TRBD1. The junction had 6 bases not matched to a gene; V was cut back by 3 bases and J by 1 base. This CDR3 comprises 15 residues. The CDR3 loop is CASSFSSGQSYEQYF. The CDR3 region has the DNA TGTGCCAGCAGTTTTAGTTCGGGACAGTCCTACGAGCAGTACTTC.

This clonotype was counted many times. V usage is TRBV5-1 and J usage is TRBJ2-6, with no clear D. Germline CDR1 reads SGHRS; CDR2 reads YFSETQ. The germline V and J ends were trimmed by 5 bases and 2 bases, with 11 bases remaining between them. CDR3 length equals 15 residues. The CDR3 region is CASRDSATGANVLTF. The CDR3 nucleotides are TGCGCCAGCAGGGATTCGGCTACTGGGGCCAACGTCCTGACTTTC.

This clonotype was counted many times. The chain carries TRBV7-2 and TRBJ2-7, with D tentatively TRBD1 (5 bases). This CDR3 spans 14 amino acids. Trimming pared 5 bases from V and 5 bases from J, leaving 16 bases between. CDR1 is SGHTA, CDR2 FQGNSA, per germline. CDR3 nucleotides: TGTGCCAGCAGCCATGCTCCAGGGTCCAACGAGCAGTACTTC. This gives the protein CASSHAPGSNEQYF.

At least ten counts were recorded for this clonotype. V usage is TRBV9 and J usage is TRBJ2-3, with 9 bases that match TRBD1. V lost 4 bases, J lost 0 bases, and 9 bases stayed unmatched. This CDR3 comprises 17 residues. From germline, CDR1 is SGDLS and CDR2 YYNGEE. CDR3 bases: TGTGCCAGCAGCACGTTCGGGACAGGGCTTAGCACAGATACGCAGTATTTT. Protein: CASSTFGTGLSTDTQYF.

In this sample, this clonotype turned up a few times. The chain carries TRBV28 and TRBJ2-1, with 10 bases lining up with TRBD1. V lost 11 bases and J lost 5; bases outside the gene matches: 6. CDR3 length: 13 amino acids. The germline CDR1 and CDR2 sequences are MDHEN and SYDVKM. CDR3 in amino acids: CAGRDRGHNEQFF. Here the CDR3 DNA reads TGTGCCGGGCGGGACAGGGGTCACAATGAGCAGTTCTTC.

This clonotype appeared many times. This chain's CDR3 is CAISEDENTEAFF. CDR3 coding DNA: TGTGCCATCAGTGAGGACGAGAACACTGAAGCTTTCTTT. The V and J genes are TRBV10-3 and TRBJ1-1; D is ambiguous. The CDR3 is 13 residues long. The germline gives CDR1 ENHRY, CDR2 SYGVKD. V was clipped by 2 bases and J by 1 base, with 5 bases between them.

The chain recombines TRBV20-1 with TRBJ1-5; 8 bases map to TRBD1. This CDR3 is built from 15 residues. Germline values: CDR1 DFQATT, CDR2 SNEGSKA (reference sequence). V trimming: 7 bases; J trimming: 4 bases; junction bases outside the gene matches: 12. The CDR3 region has the DNA TGCAGTGTTGCCCGGACAGGGTTTGGTAATCAGCCCCAGCATTTT. Protein sequence: CSVARTGFGNQPQHF.

This clonotype was recorded many times. The rearrangement uses TRBV15 and TRBJ2-5; perhaps TRBD2 as D (5 bases). The germline CDR1 and CDR2 sequences are LNHNV and YYDKDF (reference sequence). This CDR3 comprises 14 residues. V shed 3 bases and J shed 2 bases, with 10 bases lying between them. The CDR3 spells CATSRDGIQETQYF. In nucleotides, the CDR3 is TGTGCCACCAGCAGGGACGGGATACAAGAGACCCAGTACTTC.

This clonotype has at least ten counts. CDR3 coding DNA: TGCGCCAGCAGCCAAGAACCCCCGGGACAGCGCGAAGCTTTCTTT. Translation: CASSQEPPGQREAFF. This sequence joins TRBV4-1 and TRBJ1-1; 7 nucleotides match TRBD1. This CDR3 has 15 residues. V shed 0 bases, J shed 8 bases, and the junction held 9 bases outside the gene matches. Per the germline V gene, CDR1 is MGHRA and CDR2 is YSYEKL.

This clonotype was detected ten times or more. The V call is TRBV29-1, the J call TRBJ2-7; no firm D call. In germline, CDR1 is SQVTM, CDR2 ANQGSEA. This CDR3 comprises 13 residues. Between the trimmed V and J ends, which lost 3 bases and 6 bases, there was a span of 15 bases. The CDR3 sequence is CSVEDRVGFEQYF. CDR3 coding DNA: TGCAGCGTTGAGGACCGGGTGGGCTTCGAGCAGTACTTC.

For this clonotype: This clone may be a read error of a much larger clone one base away. The chain has TRBV3-1 and TRBJ2-5, with TRBD2 matching over 8 bases. The CDR3 spans 17 residues. V trimming: 5 bases; J trimming: 4 bases; junction bases outside the gene matches: 15. Per germline, CDR1 LGHDT and CDR2 YNNKEL (reference sequence). CDR3 amino acids: CASSGPGTSGVRETQYF. CDR3 nucleotides: TGTGCCAGCAGCGGACCAGGCACTAGCGGAGTAAGAGAGACCCAGTACTTC.

With regard to this clonotype: One junction end disagrees with the germline gene, perhaps due to a read error. The rearrangement joins TRBV7-2 to TRBJ1-2, with TRBD1 matching over 9 bases. Per the germline V gene, CDR1 is SGHTA and CDR2 is FQGNSA. The CDR3 has 20 residues. The CDR3 region has the DNA TGCGCCAGCAGCCAAGATTCGGGAGAACAGGGGGCGCGGTATAACGATGGCTACACCTTC. Amino acids: CASSQDSGEQGARYNDGYTF.

A note on this clonotype: Germline and junction disagree at one end, which may indicate a read error. The V and J genes are TRBV6-5 and TRBJ1-3; D gene unclear. CDR1 is MNHEY and CDR2 is SVGAGI in the germline V gene. The CDR3 spans 14 residues. The CDR3 reads CARTPSGLRNTIDF. The CDR3, as DNA: TGTGCCAGAACCCCGTCCGGGTTGAGAAACACCATAGATTTT.

This clonotype has only a few counts. The chain employs TRBV5-1 and TRBJ2-7; 8 bases map to TRBD1. This CDR3 contains 13 residues. J lost 5 bases, V lost 7 bases, and 8 bases had no gene match. Germline values: CDR1 SGHRS, CDR2 YFSETQ. The CDR3 loop is CASGPDRVHEQYF. The CDR3 DNA is TGCGCCAGCGGCCCGGACAGGGTCCACGAGCAGTACTTC.

This clonotype occurred many times. CDR3 coding DNA: TGCGCCAGCAGGTCGCCGGGCACTGAAGCTTTCTTT. Protein product: CASRSPGTEAFF. The J gene is TRBJ1-1, the V gene TRBV5-1; no firm D call. Trimming took 5 bases from V and 4 from J, leaving 9 bases between them. The germline CDR1 and CDR2 sequences are SGHRS and YFSETQ. This CDR3 has 12 residues.

This clonotype was found many times. The J gene is TRBJ1-6, the V gene TRBV6-5; TRBD1 matches 11 bases. Looked up from germline, CDR1 is MNHEY and CDR2 is SVGAGI. The V gene end was trimmed by 0 bases and the J gene end by 15 bases; junction bases not matched to a gene: 1. The CDR3 is 13 amino acids. CDR3 protein: CASSYSGQGGLHF. DNA for the CDR3: TGTGCCAGCAGTTACTCGGGACAGGGGGGCCTCCACTTT.

In this sample, this clonotype turned up many times. The rearrangement links TRBV7-2 to TRBJ2-5, with D hard to call. Looked up from germline, CDR1 is SGHTA and CDR2 is FQGNSA. This CDR3 is built from 11 residues. V was clipped by 1 base and J by 5 bases, with 2 bases between them. The CDR3 reads CASSLVETQYF. In nucleotides, the CDR3 is TGTGCCAGCAGCTTAGTGGAGACCCAGTACTTC.

This clonotype was counted at least ten times. The gene calls are TRBV20-1 and TRBJ2-1; 10 nucleotides align to TRBD2. V was pared by 3 bases and J by 4 bases, with 9 bases of the junction left unmatched. This CDR3 is 16 amino acids long. CDR1 DFQATT and CDR2 SNEGSKA come from the germline V gene (reference sequence). The CDR3 DNA reads as TGCAGTGCTAGCACCGGACTAGCGGAGGGGTACAATGAGCAGTTCTTC. Its translation is CSASTGLAEGYNEQFF.

This clonotype was seen many times. The gene calls are TRBV29-1 and TRBJ2-2; TRBD1 might be the D (6 bases). The V gene's germline CDR1 is SQVTM and CDR2 ANQGSEA. This CDR3 has 14 residues. Trimming left V 4 bases short and J 5 bases short, with 14 bases between. CDR3 sequence (DNA): TGCAGCGTTGTCTTCTGGCAGGGGACCGGGGAGCTGTTTTTT. Translated, it gives CSVVFWQGTGELFF.

This clonotype was recorded many times. The V gene is TRBV15, the J gene TRBJ2-3, with TRBD1 as a possible D gene (6 bases). This CDR3 region has 14 residues. Trimming shortened V by 8 bases and J by 0 bases, and 12 bases separated the two germline ends. From germline, CDR1 is LNHNV and CDR2 YYDKDF (reference sequence). The CDR3 is CATYSQGSTDTQYF. The CDR3 DNA sequence: TGTGCCACCTACAGCCAGGGGAGCACAGATACGCAGTATTTT.

There are many counts of this clonotype. V gene TRBV11-1 combines with J gene TRBJ1-2; possible D gene TRBD1, 6 bases. Germline loops: CDR1 SGHAT, CDR2 FQDESV (reference sequence). The V end lost 5 bases, the J end lost 2 bases, and 18 bases lay between the germline ends. The CDR3 is 16 amino acids. The CDR3 DNA follows: TGTGCCAGCAGCCAGAACGCCGGGACACACAACTATGGCTACACCTTC. Protein product: CASSQNAGTHNYGYTF.